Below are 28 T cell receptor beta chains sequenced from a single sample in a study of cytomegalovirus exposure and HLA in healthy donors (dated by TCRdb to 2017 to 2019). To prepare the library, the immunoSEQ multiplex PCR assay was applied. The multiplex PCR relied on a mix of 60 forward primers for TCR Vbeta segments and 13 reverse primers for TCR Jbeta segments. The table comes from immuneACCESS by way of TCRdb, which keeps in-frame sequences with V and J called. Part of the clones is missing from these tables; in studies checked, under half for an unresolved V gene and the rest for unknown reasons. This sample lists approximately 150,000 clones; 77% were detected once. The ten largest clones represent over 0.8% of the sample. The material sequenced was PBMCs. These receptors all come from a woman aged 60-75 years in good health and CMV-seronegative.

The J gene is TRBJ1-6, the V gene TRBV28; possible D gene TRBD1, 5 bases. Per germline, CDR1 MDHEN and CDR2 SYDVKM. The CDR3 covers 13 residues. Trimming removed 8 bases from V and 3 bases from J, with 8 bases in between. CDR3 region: CASVGDYNSPLHF. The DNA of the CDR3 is TGTGCCAGCGTAGGGGACTATAATTCACCCCTCCACTTT.

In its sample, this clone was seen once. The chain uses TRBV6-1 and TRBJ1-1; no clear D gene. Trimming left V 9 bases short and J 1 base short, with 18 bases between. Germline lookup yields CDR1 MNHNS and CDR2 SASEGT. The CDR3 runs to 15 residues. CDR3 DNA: TGTGCCAGTAGTCCGGGTGAGGGTAGGAACACTGAAGCTTTCTTT. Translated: CASSPGEGRNTEAFF.

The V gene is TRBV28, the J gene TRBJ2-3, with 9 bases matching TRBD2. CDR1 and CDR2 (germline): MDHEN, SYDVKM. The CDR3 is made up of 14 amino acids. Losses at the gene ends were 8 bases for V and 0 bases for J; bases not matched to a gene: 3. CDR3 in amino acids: CASLSGGSTDTQYF. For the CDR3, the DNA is TGTGCCAGCCTTAGCGGGGGAAGCACAGATACGCAGTATTTT.

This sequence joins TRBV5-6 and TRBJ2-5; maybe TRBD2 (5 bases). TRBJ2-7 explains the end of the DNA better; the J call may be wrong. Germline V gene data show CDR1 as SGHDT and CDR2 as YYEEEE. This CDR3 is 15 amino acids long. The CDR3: CASSLIDTWRYEQYF. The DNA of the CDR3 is TGTGCCAGCAGCTTGATAGACACCTGGAGGTACGAGCAGTACTTC.

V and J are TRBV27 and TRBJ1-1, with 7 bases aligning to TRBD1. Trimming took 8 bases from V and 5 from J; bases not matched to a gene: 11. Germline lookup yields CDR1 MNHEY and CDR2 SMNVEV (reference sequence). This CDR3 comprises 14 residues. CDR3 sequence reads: CASYPRQGITEAFF. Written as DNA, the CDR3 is TGTGCCAGCTACCCCCGACAGGGAATAACTGAAGCTTTCTTT.

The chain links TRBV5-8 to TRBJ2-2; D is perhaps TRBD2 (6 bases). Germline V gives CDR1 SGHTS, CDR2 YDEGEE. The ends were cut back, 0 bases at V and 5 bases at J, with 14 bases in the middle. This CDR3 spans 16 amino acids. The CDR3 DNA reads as TGTGCCAGCAGCTTGGGGTTGCTAGCGACGACCGGGGAGCTGTTTTTT. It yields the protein CASSLGLLATTGELFF.

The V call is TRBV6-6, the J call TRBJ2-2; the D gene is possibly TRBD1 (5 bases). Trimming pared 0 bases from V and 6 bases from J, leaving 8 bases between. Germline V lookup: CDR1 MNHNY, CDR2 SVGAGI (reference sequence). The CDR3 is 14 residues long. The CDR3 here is CASSYSGVAGELFF. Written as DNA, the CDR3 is TGTGCCAGCAGTTACTCAGGGGTTGCCGGGGAGCTGTTTTTT.

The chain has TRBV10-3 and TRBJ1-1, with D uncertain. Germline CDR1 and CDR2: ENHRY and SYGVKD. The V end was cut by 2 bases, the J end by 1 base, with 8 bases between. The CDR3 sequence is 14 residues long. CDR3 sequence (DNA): TGTGCCATCAGTGAGCGGAGGGAGAACACTGAAGCTTTCTTT. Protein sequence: CAISERRENTEAFF.

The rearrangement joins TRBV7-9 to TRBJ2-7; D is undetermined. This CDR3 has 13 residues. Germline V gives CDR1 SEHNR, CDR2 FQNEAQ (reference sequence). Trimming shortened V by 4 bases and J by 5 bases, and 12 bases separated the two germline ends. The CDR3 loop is CASSSALYNEQYF. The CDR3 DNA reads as TGTGCCAGCAGCTCAGCGTTGTACAACGAGCAGTACTTC.

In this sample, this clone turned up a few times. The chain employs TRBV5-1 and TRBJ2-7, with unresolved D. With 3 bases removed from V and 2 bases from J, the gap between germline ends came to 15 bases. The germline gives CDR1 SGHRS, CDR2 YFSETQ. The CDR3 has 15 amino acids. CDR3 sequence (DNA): TGCGCCAGCAGCTCCGAGTCCGGCGGCCCCTACGAGCAGTACTTC. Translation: CASSSESGGPYEQYF.

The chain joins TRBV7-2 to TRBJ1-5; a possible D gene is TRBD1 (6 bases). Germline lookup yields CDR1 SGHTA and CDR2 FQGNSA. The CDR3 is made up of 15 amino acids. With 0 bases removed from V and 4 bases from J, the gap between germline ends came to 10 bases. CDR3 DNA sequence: TGTGCCAGCAGCTTAGCGGGGGGGCCGAATCAGCCCCAGCATTTT. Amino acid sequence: CASSLAGGPNQPQHF.

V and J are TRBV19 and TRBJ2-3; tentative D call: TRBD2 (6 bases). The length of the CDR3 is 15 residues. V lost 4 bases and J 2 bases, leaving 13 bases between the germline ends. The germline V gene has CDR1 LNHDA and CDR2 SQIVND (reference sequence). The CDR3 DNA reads TGTGCCAGTAGTACTACTAGCAGACTCACAGATACGCAGTATTTT. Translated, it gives CASSTTSRLTDTQYF. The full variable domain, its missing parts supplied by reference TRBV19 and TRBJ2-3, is DGGITQSPKYLFRKEGQNVTLSCEQNLNHDAMYWYRQDPGQGLRLIYYSQIVNDFQKGDIAEGYSVSREKKESFPLTVTSAQKNPTAFYLCASSTTSRLTDTQYFGPGTRLTVL.

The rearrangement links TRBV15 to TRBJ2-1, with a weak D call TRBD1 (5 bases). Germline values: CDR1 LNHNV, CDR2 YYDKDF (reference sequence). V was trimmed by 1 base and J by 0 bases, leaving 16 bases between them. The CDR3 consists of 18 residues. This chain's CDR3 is CATSRVGPRQSSYNEQFF. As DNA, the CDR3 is TGTGCCACCAGCAGAGTAGGGCCTCGACAGAGCTCCTACAATGAGCAGTTCTTC.

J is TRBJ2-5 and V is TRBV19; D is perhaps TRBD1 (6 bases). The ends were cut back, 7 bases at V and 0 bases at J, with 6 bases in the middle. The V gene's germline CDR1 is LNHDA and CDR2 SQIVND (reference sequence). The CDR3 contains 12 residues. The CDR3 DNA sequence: TGTGCCAGTAAGGGGGACCAAGAGACCCAGTACTTC. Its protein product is CASKGDQETQYF.

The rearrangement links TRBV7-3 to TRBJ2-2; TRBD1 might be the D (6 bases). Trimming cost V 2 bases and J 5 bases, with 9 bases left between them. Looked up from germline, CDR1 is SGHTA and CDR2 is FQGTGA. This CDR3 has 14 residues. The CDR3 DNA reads TGTGCCAGCAGCTTACTGGGACAAACCGGGGAGCTGTTTTTT. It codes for CASSLLGQTGELFF.

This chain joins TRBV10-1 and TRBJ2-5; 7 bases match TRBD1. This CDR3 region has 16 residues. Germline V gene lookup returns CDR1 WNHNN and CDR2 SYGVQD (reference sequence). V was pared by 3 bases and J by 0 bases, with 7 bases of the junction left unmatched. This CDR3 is CASSEILGQDQETQYF. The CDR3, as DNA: TGCGCCAGCAGTGAAATTCTTGGACAGGACCAAGAGACCCAGTACTTC.

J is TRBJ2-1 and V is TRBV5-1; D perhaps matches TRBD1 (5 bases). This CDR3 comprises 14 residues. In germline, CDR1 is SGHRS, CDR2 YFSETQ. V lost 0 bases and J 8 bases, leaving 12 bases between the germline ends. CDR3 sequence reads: CASSLGQGGDEQFF. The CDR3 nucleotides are TGCGCCAGCAGCTTGGGGCAGGGCGGCGATGAGCAGTTCTTC.

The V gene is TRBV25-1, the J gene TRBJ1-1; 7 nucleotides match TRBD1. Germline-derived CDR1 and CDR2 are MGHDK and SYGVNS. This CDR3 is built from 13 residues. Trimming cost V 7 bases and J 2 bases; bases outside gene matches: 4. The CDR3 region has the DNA TGTGCCAGCACCTGGGACAGTAACACTGAAGCTTTCTTT. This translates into CASTWDSNTEAFF.

The CDR3 bases are TGCGCCAGCAGCCAAGTTGTTGGGACTGGCCAAGAGACCCAGTACTTC. Its translation: CASSQVVGTGQETQYF. The chain joins TRBV4-1 to TRBJ2-5; D possibly corresponds to TRBD2 (6 bases). This CDR3 spans 16 amino acids. Germline V gives CDR1 MGHRA, CDR2 YSYEKL. V lost 1 base, J lost 1 base, and 13 bases lay in between.

DNA for the CDR3: TGTGCCAGCAGCCCGCAGGGGGCCAAAAACATTCAGTACTTC. This sequence encodes CASSPQGAKNIQYF. The chain links TRBV28 to TRBJ2-4; weak D call: TRBD1 (6 bases). This CDR3 contains 14 residues. Trimming pared 6 bases from V and 1 base from J, leaving 10 bases between. Germline V gene sequence: CDR1 MDHEN, CDR2 SYDVKM.

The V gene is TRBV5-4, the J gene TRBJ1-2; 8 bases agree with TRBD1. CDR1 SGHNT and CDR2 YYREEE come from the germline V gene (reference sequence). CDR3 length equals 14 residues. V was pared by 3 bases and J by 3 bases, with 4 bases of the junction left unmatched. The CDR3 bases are TGTGCCAGCAGCTCGGACAGGGCTGACTATGGCTACACCTTC. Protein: CASSSDRADYGYTF.

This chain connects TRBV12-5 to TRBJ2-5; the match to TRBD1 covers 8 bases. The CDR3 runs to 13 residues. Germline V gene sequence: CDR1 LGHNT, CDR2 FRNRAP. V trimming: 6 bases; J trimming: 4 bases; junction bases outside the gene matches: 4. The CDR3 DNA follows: TGTGCTAGTGGCGGACAGGGCCTAGAGACCCAGTACTTC. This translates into CASGGQGLETQYF. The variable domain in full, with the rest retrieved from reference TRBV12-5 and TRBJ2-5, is DARVTQTPRHKVTEMGQEVTMRCQPILGHNTVFWYRQTMMQGLELLAYFRNRAPLDDSGMPKDRFSAEMPDATLATLKIQPSEPRDSAVYFCASGGQGLETQYFGPGTRLLVL.

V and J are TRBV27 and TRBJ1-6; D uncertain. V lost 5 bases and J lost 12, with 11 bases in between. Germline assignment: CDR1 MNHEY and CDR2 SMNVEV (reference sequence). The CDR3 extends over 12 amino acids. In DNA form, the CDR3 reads TGTGCCAGCAGTCTCAGGTCCCAACCCCTCCACTTT. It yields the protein CASSLRSQPLHF.

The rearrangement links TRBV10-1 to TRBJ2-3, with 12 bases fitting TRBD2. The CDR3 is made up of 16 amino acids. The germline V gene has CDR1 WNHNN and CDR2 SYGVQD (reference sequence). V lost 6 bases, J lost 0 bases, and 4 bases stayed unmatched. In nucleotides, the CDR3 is TGCGCCAGCAGCCCTAGCGGGGGGGCTAGCACAGATACGCAGTATTTT. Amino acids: CASSPSGGASTDTQYF.

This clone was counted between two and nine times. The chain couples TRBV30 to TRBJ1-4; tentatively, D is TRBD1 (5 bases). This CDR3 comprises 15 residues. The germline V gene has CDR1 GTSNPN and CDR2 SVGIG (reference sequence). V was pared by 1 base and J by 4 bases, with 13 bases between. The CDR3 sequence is CAWSGGGGYNEKLFF. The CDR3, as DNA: TGTGCCTGGAGTGGGGGCGGTGGTTATAATGAAAAACTGTTTTTT.

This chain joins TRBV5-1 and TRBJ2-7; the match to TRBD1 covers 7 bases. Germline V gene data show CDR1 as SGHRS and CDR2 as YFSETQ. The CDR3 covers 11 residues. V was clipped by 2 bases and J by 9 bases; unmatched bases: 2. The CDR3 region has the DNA TGCGCCAGCAGCTTCGGACAGGCGCAGTACTTC. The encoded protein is CASSFGQAQYF.

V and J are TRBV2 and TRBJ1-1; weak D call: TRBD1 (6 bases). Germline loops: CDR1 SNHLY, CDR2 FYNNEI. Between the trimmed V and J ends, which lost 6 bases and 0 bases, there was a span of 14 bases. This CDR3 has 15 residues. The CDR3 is CASRGADGVNTEAFF. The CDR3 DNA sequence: TGTGCCAGCAGGGGGGCCGATGGGGTGAACACTGAAGCTTTCTTT. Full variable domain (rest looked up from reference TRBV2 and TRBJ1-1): EPEVTQTPSHQVTQMGQEVILRCVPISNHLYFYWYRQILGQKVEFLVSFYNNEISEKSEIFDDQFSVERPDGSNFTLKIRSTKLEDSAMYFCASRGADGVNTEAFFGQGTRLTVV.

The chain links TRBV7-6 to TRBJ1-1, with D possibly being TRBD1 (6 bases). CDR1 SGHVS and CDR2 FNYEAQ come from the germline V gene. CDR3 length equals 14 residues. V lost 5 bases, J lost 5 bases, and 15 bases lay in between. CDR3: CASSPTQGWTEAFF. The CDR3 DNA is TGTGCCAGCAGCCCCACGCAGGGGTGGACTGAAGCTTTCTTT.